This TCR beta chain was sequenced during a study of shared clonotypes between healthy human individuals (dated by TCRdb to 2018 to 2020). About the full investigation: The cohort comprised a couple of women and a few men aged 18 to 49 years. To estimate repertoire size and how much clonotypes are shared between individuals, the study performed deep sequencing of blood TCR repertoires from 4 to 6 healthy adults. For each donor, three plates each were used for CD4 naive and CD4 memory, two plates were used for CD8 naive, and one plate was used for CD8 memory. To increase sequencing depth and limit assay-specific biases, TCR repertoire library preparation and sequencing were carried out by different laboratories using diverse techniques. Between about 0.94 and 10 billion PBMCs per donor were obtained by leukapheresis. Study-wide findings and limitations: Only blood was sampled, and tissue TCR repertoires likely differ from those in blood. The genetic and exposure-history diversity represented was limited by the small number of donors. Rarefaction of sorted-subset datasets indicated incomplete sequencing despite the large sequencing depth. Naive subsets generally had larger estimated clonotype richness than memory subsets. Sharing across four donors was observed for about 5% of naive CD4, under 4% of naive CD8, 2% to 2.5% of memory CD4, and around 0.4% of memory CD8 clonotypes. Pairwise subsampling indicated that sequencing depth was expected to affect the degree of clonotype sharing among donors. Higher generation probabilities were observed for clonotypes shared by all four sorted-subset donors than for non-shared clonotypes.

Including cysteine and phenylalanine, the CDR3 has 15 amino acids. The read is trimmed to its CDR3 DNA, 45 bases read in frame from base 1. The CDR1 and CDR2 encoded by the germline V gene are ENHRY and SYGVKD. V gives up 6 bases and J gives up 4 bases, and the segment between their germline ends measures 18 bases. For this clone: Its antigen remains unidentified. Base-call qualities are not available, and no considerably larger clone is one nucleotide away.

The donors were healthy, HIV-negative adults who had no recently reported acute infections or vaccinations. All donors were Caucasian adults living in Nashville, Tennessee, USA. CD4+ T cells were enriched through magnetic negative selection, after which naive cells were positively selected on CD45RA and the remaining negative fraction served as the memory subset. After blood collection by leukapheresis, PBMCs were isolated using Ficoll-Histopaque density gradient centrifugation and then cryopreserved in the vapor phase of liquid nitrogen. Analytical flow cytometry was used to check the purity and quantity of each magnetically sorted T cell population. Each sorted fraction had its genomic DNA isolated and then quantified by UV absorbance on a Nanodrop 2000c. Using the deep immunoSEQ assay, multiplex PCR amplified TCR CDR3 regions from genomic DNA. Genomic DNA extracted from each cell subset was distributed evenly over all wells of several immunoSEQ 96-well plates, and each plate served as one replicate. For sorted subsets, each replicate PCR was loaded with around 220 ng genomic DNA, equivalent to about 30,000 T cell genomes. The purified libraries were quantified using a Qubit 3.0 fluorometer, sized with a Bioanalyzer 2100, and then quantified again using the KAPA Library Quantification kit. Every immunoSEQ 96-well plate was sequenced on a dedicated single-read 150-cycle Illumina NextSeq 550 flow cell. The study's processing was this. The immunoSEQ output contained only junctional sequences without quality scores, so filtering could not match that applied to full-length reads. Sequences were annotated with PyIR, a Python wrapper for IgBLAST v1.9, using IMGT germline references to assign V/J genes and CDR3. Any read was removed if the V/J assignment was weak (E-value above 1e-6), the CDR3 was missing, or the read contained stop codons, out-of-frame junctions, or ambiguous translated residues. V3J clonotypes were defined as sequences sharing an identical inferred V gene, J gene, and CDR3 amino acid sequence. To compute the percentage overlap between repertoires, the number of shared unique clonotypes was divided by the size of the smaller repertoire. Richness of each repertoire was evaluated using RTK rarefaction, the Chao1 estimator, and Recon v2.1 estimates of unobserved clonotypes. Generation probabilities for all TCRbeta clonotypes obtained by the gDNA method from several donors were computed using OLGA. The clones in this table, taken by TCRdb from immuneACCESS, are in-frame only. Not every clone is retained; where verified, under half of the shortfall comes from an unresolved V gene, and the cause of the rest is unknown. V, J and clone size were drawn from that table, and D and trimming were deduced from the DNA. Here the sample has 2 million to 2.5 million clones; more than 90% occur a single time. Of the sample, over 0.1% falls within the top ten clones.

The sample consisted of naive CD4+ T cells sorted from blood. The sample's cell subset or site label, in plain terms: CD45RA+ positively selected. The receptor chain draws on TRBV10-3 and TRBJ1-1; no confident D gene assignment can be made. This sequence originates from a man between 18 and 29 years old in good health. Here is the DNA: TGTGCCATCAGCCTTGGCGGGATCGATGCCACTGAAGCTTTCTTT. This gives the protein CAISLGGIDATEAFF.